One and the same sample provided the 18 T cell receptor beta chains below, sequenced in a study of Graves' ophthalmopathy and Graves' hyperthyroidism. Amplification from RNA transcripts yielded the TCR beta CDR3 regions. HTBI-primed first-round RT-PCR preceded second-round multiplex PCR. TCRdb re-analysed the multiplex PCR reads in MiXCR, keeping a single row per CDR3 protein. The profile covers 560,000 or so distinct CDR3 sequences, with approximately 35% appearing a single time and about 4% taken by the ten largest. Material for sequencing was peripheral blood or thyroid tissue (not recorded which). The receptors originated from an adult man with Graves' hyperthyroidism.

This clonotype occurred many times. The V and J genes are TRBV12-3 or TRBV12-4 and TRBJ1-5; 11 bases align to TRBD1. This CDR3 is built from 14 residues. J lost 11 bases, V lost 5 bases, and 8 bases had no gene match. CDR3 sequence: CASSPGQGDGSQHF. The DNA of the CDR3 is TGTGCCAGCAGTCCGGGACAGGGGGACGGGTCCCAGCATTTT.

This clonotype was observed many times. The chain has TRBV5-1 and TRBJ1-1, with TRBD1 matching 7 bases. Germline V gene sequence: CDR1 SGHRS, CDR2 YFSETQ. Losses at the gene ends were 3 bases for V and 0 bases for J; bases not matched to a gene: 5. The CDR3 sequence is 15 residues long. Written as DNA, the CDR3 is TGCGCCAGCAGCTCGGACAGGCCCATGAACACTGAAGCTTTCTTT. Translating it yields CASSSDRPMNTEAFF.

In this sample, this clonotype turned up many times. The rearrangement uses TRBV7-8 and TRBJ2-7; TRBD2 agrees at 9 bases. The junction had 10 bases not matched to a gene; V was cut back by 5 bases and J by 5 bases. In germline, CDR1 is SGHVS, CDR2 FQNEAQ. CDR3 length: 15 amino acids. The CDR3 spells CASSLGAGGLNEQYF. CDR3 bases: TGTGCCAGCAGCCTCGGGGCGGGAGGGCTTAACGAGCAGTACTTC.

This chain uses TRBV10-3 with TRBJ1-2; TRBD1 matches at 10 bases. With V trimmed by 7 bases and J by 7 bases, 6 bases remained unmatched. CDR3 length equals 13 residues. Germline lookup yields CDR1 ENHRY and CDR2 SYGVKD. The CDR3 loop is CAITGTGDFGYTF. In DNA, the CDR3 is TGTGCCATCACCGGGACAGGGGACTTTGGCTACACCTTC.

This clonotype has just a few counts. The V gene is TRBV2, the J gene TRBJ1-2; 11 bases line up with TRBD1. The CDR3 runs 14 residues. The germline V gene has CDR1 SNHLY and CDR2 FYNNEI. The J segment lost 6 bases and the V segment lost 8 bases, leaving 8 bases of the junction unmatched. CDR3 DNA sequence: TGTGCCAGCTCAGCGGGACAGGGGGTCGATGGCTACACCTTC. It codes for CASSAGQGVDGYTF.

The chain uses TRBV7-2 and TRBJ2-7; TRBD1 matches 10 bases. The J segment lost 6 bases and the V segment lost 3 bases, leaving 8 bases of the junction unmatched. The CDR3 covers 15 residues. Germline loops: CDR1 SGHTA, CDR2 FQGNSA. The DNA of the CDR3 is TGTGCCAGCAGCTTTACCGGGACAGGGGTTCGCGAGCAGTACTTC. Protein product: CASSFTGTGVREQYF.

The chain employs TRBV7-9 and TRBJ2-7; 13 bases agree with TRBD2. Near its end, the DNA agrees better with TRBJ2-1, so the J call may be wrong. The CDR3 covers 16 residues. Germline V gives CDR1 SEHNR, CDR2 FQNEAQ (reference sequence). The CDR3 is CASSAPGLAGSWEQFF. The CDR3, as DNA: TGTGCCAGCAGCGCACCGGGACTAGCGGGAAGTTGGGAGCAGTTCTTC.

This sequence joins TRBV29-1 and TRBJ2-7; 11 bases match TRBD2. J gave up 4 bases and V 1 base, and 9 bases lay outside the gene matches. The CDR3 is 16 residues long. The germline V gene has CDR1 SQVTM and CDR2 ANQGSEA. CDR3 nucleotide sequence: TGCAGCGTTGAAGGGATGGGTAGCGGGAGGGCTTACGAGCAGTACTTC. Encoded protein: CSVEGMGSGRAYEQYF.

This clonotype was found once. The CDR3 DNA sequence: TGTGCCAGCAGACAGTGGTCTGGCTACACCTTC. Residues: CASRQWSGYTF. The V call is TRBV6-5, the J call TRBJ1-2; D is ambiguous. Germline assignment: CDR1 MNHEY and CDR2 SVGAGI. The V gene lost 6 bases and the J gene lost 7 bases, with 9 bases spanning the gap. There are 11 residues in the CDR3.

J is TRBJ2-3 and V is TRBV2; 14 bases line up with TRBD2. The CDR3 contains 17 residues. V was clipped by 7 bases and J by 6 bases; unmatched bases: 12. The germline V gene has CDR1 SNHLY and CDR2 FYNNEI. The CDR3 region has the DNA TGTGCCAGCACCGATATCCCGGGACTAGCGGGAGTGGATACGCAGTATTTT. This translates into CASTDIPGLAGVDTQYF.

V is TRBV7-9 and J is TRBJ1-5; TRBD1 agrees at 9 bases. This CDR3 has 16 residues. V lost 4 bases to trimming and J lost 3 bases; unmatched junction nucleotides: 7. CDR1 is SEHNR and CDR2 is FQNEAQ in the germline V gene (reference sequence). Here the CDR3 DNA reads TGTGCCAGCAGCTCCGGGACAGGGCGCGACAATCAGCCCCAGCATTTT. Residues: CASSSGTGRDNQPQHF.

This clonotype was counted only a few times. The chain carries TRBV7-2 and TRBJ1-2, with 7 bases that match TRBD1. Germline V lookup: CDR1 SGHTA, CDR2 FQGNSA. The V gene end was trimmed by 5 bases and the J gene end by 1 base; junction bases not matched to a gene: 7. The CDR3 length is 15 residues. The CDR3 DNA sequence: TGTGCCAGCAGCAAAGACAGGGATATTAACTATGGCTACACCTTC. Translating gives CASSKDRDINYGYTF.

This clonotype was observed a handful of times. The V call is TRBV5-6, the J call TRBJ1-2; D is unclear. Germline V gene lookup returns CDR1 SGHDT and CDR2 YYEEEE. Trimming shortened V by 0 bases and J by 4 bases, and 13 bases separated the two germline ends. There are 15 residues in the CDR3. The CDR3, as DNA: TGTGCCAGCAGCTTGGGTCTCGTCGGTACCTATGGCTACACCTTC. It is translated as CASSLGLVGTYGYTF.

This clonotype was counted between two and nine times. The genes are TRBV5-1 and TRBJ2-2; 9 nucleotides match TRBD1. This CDR3 is built from 15 residues. The V gene's germline CDR1 is SGHRS and CDR2 YFSETQ. The V gene end was trimmed by 4 bases and the J gene end by 6 bases; junction bases not matched to a gene: 7. The CDR3 protein is CASSRDRVGPGELFF. In nucleotides, the CDR3 is TGCGCCAGCAGCCGGGACAGGGTTGGTCCCGGGGAGCTGTTTTTT.

This clonotype was counted at least ten times. The chain links TRBV19 to TRBJ1-2, with D unresolved. The germline gives CDR1 LNHDA, CDR2 SQIVND (reference sequence). The CDR3 is 13 amino acids. The ends were cut back, 2 bases at V and 2 bases at J, with 6 bases in the middle. CDR3 DNA: TGTGCCAGTAGTATATCAGGCAACTATGGCTACACCTTC. Its protein product is CASSISGNYGYTF. The variable domain in full, with the rest retrieved from reference TRBV19 and TRBJ1-2, is DGGITQSPKYLFRKEGQNVTLSCEQNLNHDAMYWYRQDPGQGLRLIYYSQIVNDFQKGDIAEGYSVSREKKESFPLTVTSAQKNPTAFYLCASSISGNYGYTFGSGTRLTVV.

A remark on this clonotype: A read error may account for a junction end that differs from germline. V usage is TRBV20-1 and J usage is TRBJ2-5; D ambiguous. The CDR3 is 11 amino acids. Germline CDR1 reads DFQATT; CDR2 reads SNEGSKA (reference sequence). CDR3 sequence reads: CSAANQGTQYF. The CDR3 DNA reads as TGCAGTGCCGCCAATCAAGGGACCCAGTACTTC.

The sample holds many counts of this clonotype. V and J are TRBV20-1 and TRBJ2-5; 9 bases agree with TRBD1. The V and J ends lost 5 bases and 5 bases, in that order; junction bases with no gene match: 6. This CDR3 comprises 13 residues. Germline CDR1 DFQATT, CDR2 SNEGSKA (reference sequence). In nucleotides, the CDR3 is TGCAGTGCTCCTGAGACAGGGGGTGAGACCCAGTACTTC. Its translation: CSAPETGGETQYF.

This clonotype was detected many times. V is TRBV12-3 or TRBV12-4 and J is TRBJ2-5; perhaps TRBD2 as D (6 bases). The V end lost 7 bases, the J end lost 5 bases, and 14 bases lay between the germline ends. The CDR3 has 13 amino acids. CDR3 bases: TGTGCCAGCAACGGCGGGATAGGCGAGACCCAGTACTTC. Its translation: CASNGGIGETQYF.